Here is one TCR beta chain with its context. Participants reported their clinical history, and cohort assignment relied on those reports. This sample was included in a study of blood T cell repertoires in COVID-19. Study-level information: From the United States, Italy and Spain came samples of acute and convalescent COVID-19. T cells, B-cell-depleted T cells, or PBMCs supplied cDNA or gDNA.

This CDR3 contains 14 residues. The V end lost 1 base, the J end lost 11 bases, and 16 bases lay between the germline ends. In the study's own analysis: Estimates of nucleated cell counts were drawn from the amplification of reference gene primers. Clones were read by immunoSEQ multiplex PCR, and TCRdb kept only the in-frame ones, dropping some. V, J and clone size are those of that table, while D and trimming were read from the DNA. The table includes some 170,000 clones, 84% detected once. This clonotype originated in a man aged 50-59 years who had recovered from COVID-19. The chain is built from TRBV5-7 and TRBJ1-3; D is ambiguous. TRBV5-7 is identified as an open reading frame with a role that is uncertain. Input material: PBMCs or T cells enriched from blood (not recorded which). The CDR3 DNA is TGTGCCAGCAGCTTGATTATAGACTCCTCCGCCATATATTTT. Amino acid sequence: CASSLIIDSSAIYF.